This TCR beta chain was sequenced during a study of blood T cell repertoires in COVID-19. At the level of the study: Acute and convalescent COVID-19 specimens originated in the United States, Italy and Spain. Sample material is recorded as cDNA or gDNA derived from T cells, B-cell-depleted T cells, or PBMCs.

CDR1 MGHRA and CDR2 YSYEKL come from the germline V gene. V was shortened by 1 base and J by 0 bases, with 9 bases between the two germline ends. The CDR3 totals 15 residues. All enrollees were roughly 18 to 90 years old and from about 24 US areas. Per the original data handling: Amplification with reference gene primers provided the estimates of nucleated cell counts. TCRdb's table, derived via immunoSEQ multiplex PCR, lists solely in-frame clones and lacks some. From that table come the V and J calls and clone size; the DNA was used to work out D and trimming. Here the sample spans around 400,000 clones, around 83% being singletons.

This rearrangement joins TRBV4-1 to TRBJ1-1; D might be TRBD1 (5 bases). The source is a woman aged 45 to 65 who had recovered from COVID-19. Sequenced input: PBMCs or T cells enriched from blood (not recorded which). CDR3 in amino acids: CASSQVAGLNTEAFF. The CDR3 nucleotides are TGCGCCAGCAGCCAAGTCGCGGGACTGAACACTGAAGCTTTCTTT.